The rows below give T cell receptor beta chains drawn from one sample of a study of blood T cell repertoires in COVID-19. Sequencing used immunoSEQ multiplex PCR; TCRdb keeps in-frame clones, though not all of them. The sample lists 120,000 or so clones, 70% to 90% occurring once. The specimen was peripheral blood. The receptors originated from an elderly woman with acute or convalescent COVID-19. The CDR3 runs from the conserved cysteine through the conserved F or W. The D gene is left open where the match is weak. Part of the rows lack a size; the others show once, few, many or a class for expanded clones.

abundance,d_gene,j_gene,v_gene,CDR3nt,CDR3aa
.,.,TRBJ2-1,TRBV6-6,TGTGCCAGCAGTAAGGGCGGGGTCAATGAGCAGTTCTTC,CASSKGGVNEQFF
few,.,TRBJ1-5,TRBV28,TGTGCCAGCAGTTTACAGGTTGGTCAGCCCCAGCATTTT,CASSLQVGQPQHF
.,TRBD2,TRBJ2-3,TRBV28,TGTGCCAGCAGGCTAGCGGGAGGCACAGATACGCAGTATTTT,CASRLAGGTDTQYF
.,TRBD1,TRBJ2-7,TRBV2,TGTGCCAGCAGTCGACCGGGACAGGGGGGCAACGAGCAGTACTTC,CASSRPGQGGNEQYF
.,TRBD1,TRBJ2-1,TRBV29-1,TGCAGCGGAGGACAGGGGGCAGGGGGAGCGGGATCCTACAATGAGCAGTTCTTC,CSGGQGAGGAGSYNEQFF
once,.,TRBJ2-3,TRBV19,TGTGCCAGTAGTAAATTTCATGGAGGCAGCACAGATACGCAGTATTTT,CASSKFHGGSTDTQYF
few,.,TRBJ2-2,TRBV5-1,TGCGCCAGCAGCTTGTTAATAACCGGGGAGCTGTTTTTT,CASSLLITGELFF
.,.,TRBJ1-1,TRBV12-5,TGTGCTAGTGGTTTGGTACGGTTTGGGCAGGGCAACACTGAAGCTTTCTTT,CASGLVRFGQGNTEAFF
many,TRBD1,TRBJ1-4,TRBV9,TGTGCCAGCAGCCCATTCGACAGGACAGGTTTGGCTAATGAAAAACTGTTTTTT,CASSPFDRTGLANEKLFF
.,.,TRBJ1-2,TRBV28,TGTGCCAGCAGTTTGGGGGGAACCGGGCATGGCTACACCTTC,CASSLGGTGHGYTF
few,.,TRBJ1-5,TRBV10-3,TGTGCCATCAGTAAGGACAGAATGAATCAGCCCCAGCATTTT,CAISKDRMNQPQHF
.,.,TRBJ2-7,TRBV12-3/TRBV12-4,TGTGCCAGCAGTTTACGTTCCTTTTACGAGCAGTACTTC,CASSLRSFYEQYF
.,TRBD1,TRBJ2-7,TRBV19,TGTGCCAGTAGTAGACACGGACAGGCGGGCTACGAGCAGTACTTC,CASSRHGQAGYEQYF
few,.,TRBJ2-7,TRBV12-3/TRBV12-4,TGTGCCAGCAGGCCATCAGGGTACCGCGAGCAGTACTTC,CASRPSGYREQYF
.,TRBD1,TRBJ2-1,TRBV4-3,TGCGCCAGCAGCAGGGGACAGGGGGCTGGTGAGCAGTTCTTC,CASSRGQGAGEQFF
.,.,TRBJ1-1,TRBV7-3,TGTGCCAGCAGCTCTAGTGTAGGGGTAGGGAACACTGAAGCTTTCTTT,CASSSSVGVGNTEAFF
.,.,TRBJ2-5,TRBV11-2,TGTGCCAGCAGCCGGGGGACGGTGCAAGAGACCCAGTACTTC,CASSRGTVQETQYF
.,TRBD2,TRBJ2-7,TRBV19,TGTGCCAGCCGTCCAGCGGGGGGCCCCTACGAGCAGTACTTC,CASRPAGGPYEQYF
.,.,TRBJ1-5,TRBV4-1,TGCGCCAGCAGCCAAGGACACGATCTGAGCAATCAGCCCCAGCATTTT,CASSQGHDLSNQPQHF
.,TRBD1,TRBJ2-1,TRBV5-1,TGCGCCAGCAGCTACGGGACAGGGGGGTTCAATGAGCAGTTCTTC,CASSYGTGGFNEQFF
.,.,TRBJ1-5,TRBV10-2,TGCGCCAGCAGTGATTACAGGGCGGATCAGCCCCAGCATTTT,CASSDYRADQPQHF
.,.,TRBJ2-5,TRBV24-1,TGTGCCACCAGTGATTTCGGCAGGGAAGAGACCCAGTACTTC,CATSDFGREETQYF
.,.,TRBJ1-1,TRBV5-4,TGTGCCAGCAGCTTGATGAATCAGGGCACTGAAGCTTTCTTT,CASSLMNQGTEAFF
few,TRBD1,TRBJ1-2,TRBV3-1/TRBV3-2,TGTGCCAGCAGCCAAGAAGCTCTTCAGGGACAGGGAGATGGCTACACCTTC,CASSQEALQGQGDGYTF
.,.,TRBJ2-1,TRBV6-4,TGTGCCAGCAGCATCGAAGGGGGGGGTGAGCAGTTCTTC,CASSIEGGGEQFF
.,.,TRBJ2-2,TRBV7-9,TGTGCCAGCAGCCGAATGGCACCGGCGGCGAACACCGGGGAGCTGTTTTTT,CASSRMAPAANTGELFF
.,TRBD2,TRBJ2-1,TRBV5-1,TGCGCCAGCAGCTTACAGGGGACTAGCGGGGCAGATGAGCAGTTCTTC,CASSLQGTSGADEQFF
once,TRBD1,TRBJ1-3,TRBV3-1/TRBV3-2,TGTGCCAGCAGCCAGGCGGGACAGATTTCTGGAAACACCATATATTTT,CASSQAGQISGNTIYF
.,TRBD1,TRBJ2-7,TRBV5-1,TGCGCCAGCAGAAATCGACAGGGGGTCTCCTACGAGCAGTACTTC,CASRNRQGVSYEQYF
.,.,TRBJ1-2,TRBV20-1,TGCAGTGCTAGTGGCAGGGGCCTCTATGGCTACACCTTC,CSASGRGLYGYTF
.,TRBD1,TRBJ1-6,TRBV11-2,TGTGCCAGCAGCTCCCGAAGGGGACAGGGGAATTCACCCCTCCACTTT,CASSSRRGQGNSPLHF
.,TRBD2,TRBJ2-1,TRBV10-3,TGTGCCATCAGCCGCGAAACTAGCGGTTACAATGAGCAGTTCTTC,CAISRETSGYNEQFF
.,.,TRBJ1-1,TRBV25-1,TGTGCCAGCAGTGAATACGGGGTAATGAACACTGAAGCTTTCTTT,CASSEYGVMNTEAFF
.,TRBD2,TRBJ2-1,TRBV7-6,TGTGCCAGCAGCAATCTCGGGACTAGCGGGAGGTACAATGAGCAGTTCTTC,CASSNLGTSGRYNEQFF
.,.,TRBJ2-1,TRBV5-1,TGCGCCAGCAGCTTGGGTTCAGGGTTCGATGAGCAGTTCTTC,CASSLGSGFDEQFF
.,.,TRBJ2-1,TRBV19,TGTGCCAGTAGTATGGGGACACTGCTTAGAGATGAGCAGTTCTTC,CASSMGTLLRDEQFF
.,TRBD2,TRBJ2-3,TRBV15,TGTGCCACCAGAGACAGCGGGGAAGATACGCAGTATTTT,CATRDSGEDTQYF
.,TRBD2,TRBJ2-3,TRBV10-1,TGCGCCAGCAGTGGGCCCGGGACTAGCGGGACTACAGATACGCAGTATTTT,CASSGPGTSGTTDTQYF
.,TRBD1,TRBJ1-1,TRBV6-5,TGTGCCAGCAGCCTGGGACAGTTCACTGAAGCTTTCTTT,CASSLGQFTEAFF
.,.,TRBJ2-7,TRBV10-3,TGTGCCATCAGTGTCGCAGGGAACTACGAGCAGTACTTC,CAISVAGNYEQYF
.,TRBD1,TRBJ2-7,TRBV11-2,TGTGCCAGCAGCTTAATGGACAGGGGATCCTACGAGCAGTACTTC,CASSLMDRGSYEQYF
.,TRBD2,TRBJ2-1,TRBV19,TGTGCCAGTAGTATAGGGGGACTAGCGGGTTACAATGAGCAGTTCTTC,CASSIGGLAGYNEQFF
.,.,TRBJ2-5,TRBV2,TGTGCCAGCAGTTTCAGCGAAGAGACCCAGTACTTC,CASSFSEETQYF
.,TRBD2,TRBJ2-7,TRBV5-3,TGTGCCAGAAGCTTGGCCTTCTGGCGGGAGTCTGCATACGAGCAGTACTTC,CARSLAFWRESAYEQYF
.,.,TRBJ1-2,TRBV15,TGTGCCACCAGCAGAGATACCGGTCCCCCTGGCTACACCTTC,CATSRDTGPPGYTF